Listed below are T cell receptor beta chains from one sample, sequenced in a study of blood T cell repertoires in COVID-19. Assay: immunoSEQ multiplex PCR; the TCRdb copy retains only in-frame clones and omits some. The data show under 300,000 clones, approximately 86% seen once. The sequenced sample consisted of peripheral blood. The receptors were gathered from a young man with active or convalescent COVID-19. CDR3s include the opening cysteine and the closing phenylalanine or tryptophan. The D gene is left open where the match is weak. Clone size is given for some rows only: seen once, a few or many times, or a class if the clone is expanded.

V gene: TRBV3-1/TRBV3-2
D gene: NA
clone size: NA
J gene: TRBJ2-1
CDR3 protein: CASSQPSGGEQFF
CDR3 DNA: TGTGCCAGCAGCCAGCCCAGTGGCGGTGAGCAGTTCTTC

V gene: TRBV6-2/TRBV6-3
D gene: NA
clone size: NA
J gene: TRBJ2-7
CDR3 protein: CASSLRQDEQYF
CDR3 DNA: TGTGCCAGCAGTCTGAGACAGGACGAGCAGTACTTC

V gene: TRBV24-1
D gene: TRBD2
clone size: NA
J gene: TRBJ2-3
CDR3 protein: CATSSPGLAGTDTQYF
CDR3 DNA: TGTGCCACCAGCTCCCCGGGACTAGCGGGGACAGATACGCAGTATTTT

V gene: TRBV10-3
D gene: TRBD2
clone size: NA
J gene: TRBJ2-1
CDR3 protein: CATGGADYNEQFF
CDR3 DNA: TGTGCCACGGGGGGGGCCGACTACAATGAGCAGTTCTTC

V gene: TRBV4-1
D gene: NA
clone size: NA
J gene: TRBJ2-3
CDR3 protein: CASSQDSAGNMADTQYF
CDR3 DNA: TGCGCCAGCAGCCAAGATTCGGCAGGGAATATGGCAGATACGCAGTATTTT

V gene: TRBV3-1/TRBV3-2
D gene: NA
clone size: many
J gene: TRBJ2-2
CDR3 protein: CASSQEVAGSWGTGELFF
CDR3 DNA: TGTGCCAGCAGCCAAGAGGTGGCGGGGAGCTGGGGCACCGGGGAGCTGTTTTTT

V gene: TRBV18
D gene: NA
clone size: NA
J gene: TRBJ1-1
CDR3 protein: CASSPLPPGRDITEAFF
CDR3 DNA: TGTGCCAGCTCACCACTACCCCCGGGCAGGGACATCACTGAAGCTTTCTTT

V gene: TRBV2
D gene: NA
clone size: NA
J gene: TRBJ1-1
CDR3 protein: CASRGLQDTEAFF
CDR3 DNA: TGTGCCAGCAGGGGACTCCAGGACACTGAAGCTTTCTTT

V gene: TRBV10-1
D gene: NA
clone size: NA
J gene: TRBJ2-7
CDR3 protein: CAIEGGQPYEQYF
CDR3 DNA: TGCGCCATTGAGGGGGGGCAGCCCTACGAGCAGTACTTC

V gene: TRBV3-1/TRBV3-2
D gene: TRBD1
clone size: NA
J gene: TRBJ2-7
CDR3 protein: CASSRSRDRGLDEQYF
CDR3 DNA: TGTGCCAGCAGCCGAAGCCGGGACAGGGGTCTCGACGAGCAGTACTTC

V gene: TRBV3-1/TRBV3-2
D gene: NA
clone size: NA
J gene: TRBJ2-5
CDR3 protein: CASSQFSRLWDF
CDR3 DNA: TGTGCCAGCAGCCAATTTTCCAGGCTCTGGGACTTC

V gene: TRBV6-5
D gene: TRBD2
clone size: NA
J gene: TRBJ2-1
CDR3 protein: CASSYSAGGYNEQFF
CDR3 DNA: TGTGCCAGCAGTTACTCGGCGGGAGGATACAATGAGCAGTTCTTC

V gene: TRBV6-1
D gene: NA
clone size: NA
J gene: TRBJ2-7
CDR3 protein: CASSEMVFLSPPGEQYF
CDR3 DNA: TGTGCCAGCAGTGAAATGGTTTTTTTGTCCCCGCCGGGGGAGCAGTACTTC

V gene: TRBV7-9
D gene: TRBD1
clone size: NA
J gene: TRBJ2-1
CDR3 protein: CASSPTGASYNEQFF
CDR3 DNA: TGTGCCAGCAGCCCGACAGGGGCTTCCTACAATGAGCAGTTCTTC

V gene: TRBV5-1
D gene: NA
clone size: NA
J gene: TRBJ2-5
CDR3 protein: CASSFRDSETQYF
CDR3 DNA: TGCGCCAGCAGCTTCAGGGATTCAGAGACCCAGTACTTC

V gene: TRBV6-5
D gene: NA
clone size: NA
J gene: TRBJ2-7
CDR3 protein: CASTPSGGSFYEQYF
CDR3 DNA: TGTGCCAGCACCCCCTCAGGTGGCAGCTTCTACGAGCAGTACTTC

V gene: TRBV10-3
D gene: TRBD1
clone size: NA
J gene: TRBJ2-7
CDR3 protein: CAISYYDRGQWEQYF
CDR3 DNA: TGTGCCATCAGTTATTACGACAGGGGGCAATGGGAGCAGTACTTC

V gene: TRBV3-1/TRBV3-2
D gene: NA
clone size: NA
J gene: TRBJ1-3
CDR3 protein: CASSQGGVSGPGNTIYF
CDR3 DNA: TGTGCCAGCAGCCAGGGGGGAGTTAGCGGGCCTGGAAACACCATATATTTT

V gene: TRBV7-2
D gene: TRBD1
clone size: NA
J gene: TRBJ2-7
CDR3 protein: CASSSTGHEQYF
CDR3 DNA: TGTGCCAGCAGCTCGACAGGGCACGAGCAGTACTTC

V gene: TRBV6-2/TRBV6-3
D gene: TRBD2
clone size: NA
J gene: TRBJ2-3
CDR3 protein: CASSTTSGDRDTQYF
CDR3 DNA: TGTGCCAGCAGTACGACTAGCGGGGACCGGGATACGCAGTATTTT

V gene: TRBV19
D gene: TRBD1
clone size: NA
J gene: TRBJ1-3
CDR3 protein: CASSIVGQGIAGNTIYF
CDR3 DNA: TGTGCCAGTAGTATCGTTGGACAGGGGATCGCTGGAAACACCATATATTTT

V gene: TRBV28
D gene: NA
clone size: NA
J gene: TRBJ1-5
CDR3 protein: CASSFRQGPQPQHF
CDR3 DNA: TGTGCCAGCAGTTTCCGGCAGGGTCCTCAGCCCCAGCATTTT

V gene: TRBV5-1
D gene: NA
clone size: NA
J gene: TRBJ2-7
CDR3 protein: CASSLDREQYF
CDR3 DNA: TGCGCCAGCAGCTTAGACAGGGAGCAGTACTTC

V gene: TRBV6-1
D gene: TRBD1
clone size: NA
J gene: TRBJ2-7
CDR3 protein: CASSEYGQGPYEQYF
CDR3 DNA: TGTGCCAGCAGTGAGTACGGACAGGGGCCCTACGAGCAGTACTTC

V gene: TRBV4-1
D gene: NA
clone size: NA
J gene: TRBJ1-1
CDR3 protein: CASSRVVGIRVTEAFF
CDR3 DNA: TGCGCCAGCAGTCGAGTCGTCGGGATTAGAGTCACTGAAGCTTTCTTT

V gene: TRBV2
D gene: NA
clone size: few
J gene: TRBJ1-2
CDR3 protein: CASSPDRTRGYGYTF
CDR3 DNA: TGTGCCAGCAGCCCCGACAGAACCCGTGGCTATGGCTACACCTTC

V gene: TRBV6-5
D gene: NA
clone size: NA
J gene: TRBJ1-1
CDR3 protein: CASNLTPSNTEAFF
CDR3 DNA: TGTGCCAGCAATCTGACACCCTCGAACACTGAAGCTTTCTTT

V gene: TRBV18
D gene: NA
clone size: NA
J gene: TRBJ2-5
CDR3 protein: CASSPTGGETQYF
CDR3 DNA: TGTGCCAGCTCACCTACCGGGGGAGAGACCCAGTACTTC